These 28 T cell receptor beta chains were sequenced from one sample in a study of blood T cell repertoires in COVID-19. Sequenced by immunoSEQ multiplex PCR; TCRdb stores in-frame clones only, minus some. The sample lists a few hundred thousand clones, approximately 90% occurring once. The sample consisted of PBMCs or T cells enriched from blood (not recorded which). The receptors were sampled from a young man who had recovered from COVID-19.

In its sample, this clone was seen once. This chain connects TRBV18 to TRBJ2-3; D gene uncertain. Germline CDR1 KGHSH, CDR2 LQKENI. V was shortened by 3 bases and J by 3 bases, with 4 bases between the two germline ends. CDR3 size: 12 residues. The CDR3, as DNA: TGTGCCAGCTCACCCGAGACAGATACGCAGTATTTT. Residues: CASSPETDTQYF.

V is TRBV18 and J is TRBJ2-5, with D unresolved. Germline lookup yields CDR1 KGHSH and CDR2 LQKENI. V shed 3 bases and J shed 5 bases, with 10 bases lying between them. The CDR3 loop spans 13 amino acids. The CDR3 here is CASSPPNAETQYF. In DNA form, the CDR3 reads TGTGCCAGCTCACCGCCTAATGCGGAGACCCAGTACTTC. Variable domain in full (rest from reference TRBV18 and TRBJ2-5): NAGVMQNPRHLVRRRGQEARLRCSPMKGHSHVYWYRQLPEEGLKFMVYLQKENIIDESGMPKERFSAEFPKEGPSILRIQQVVRGDSAAYFCASSPPNAETQYFGPGTRLLVL.

The V and J genes are TRBV5-1 and TRBJ1-6, with 10 bases aligning to TRBD1. V lost 1 base to trimming and J lost 0 bases; unmatched junction nucleotides: 7. The CDR3 contains 19 residues. Per germline, CDR1 SGHRS and CDR2 YFSETQ. CDR3 DNA sequence: TGCGCCAGCAGCTTGACTGGACAGGGGGGATTCTCCTATAATTCACCCCTCCACTTT. Its protein is CASSLTGQGGFSYNSPLHF. Based on the CDR3 plus reference TRBV5-1 and TRBJ1-6, the full variable domain is KAGVTQTPRYLIKTRGQQVTLSCSPISGHRSVSWYQQTPGQGLQFLFEYFSETQRNKGNFPGRFSGRQFSNSRSEMNVSTLELGDSALYLCASSLTGQGGFSYNSPLHFGNGTRLTVT.

This chain uses TRBV12-3 or TRBV12-4 with TRBJ1-4; a possible D gene is TRBD1 (6 bases). The V end lost 4 bases, the J end lost 12 bases, and 15 bases lay between the germline ends. CDR3 length: 13 amino acids. CDR3 sequence: CASSSTSQGQLFF. CDR3 nucleotide sequence: TGTGCCAGCAGTTCAACTTCTCAGGGGCAACTGTTTTTT.

The V call is TRBV6-4, the J call TRBJ1-6; 7 nucleotides match TRBD1. V shed 3 bases and J 10 bases; nucleotides not matched to a gene: 6. Germline CDR1 and CDR2: MRHNA and SNTAGT. This CDR3 spans 14 amino acids. The CDR3 DNA reads as TGTGCCAGCAGTGAAAGGCAGGGGGTATCACCCCTCCACTTT. Amino acid sequence: CASSERQGVSPLHF.

V gene TRBV6-2 or TRBV6-3 combines with J gene TRBJ1-1; D unresolved. CDR1 and CDR2 from the germline V gene are MNHEY and SVGEGT. Trimming stripped 1 base from V and 0 bases from J, with 3 bases between. CDR3 length: 13 amino acids. As DNA, the CDR3 is TGTGCCAGCAGTTACTTCGTGAACACTGAAGCTTTCTTT. The encoded protein is CASSYFVNTEAFF.

This clone was seen once. This sequence joins TRBV12-3 or TRBV12-4 and TRBJ2-5; TRBD1 agrees at 8 bases. The CDR3 extends over 13 amino acids. J was trimmed by 2 bases and V by 6 bases; bases with no gene match: 2. CDR3 DNA sequence: TGTGCCAGCAGCCAGGGGGCACAAGAGACCCAGTACTTC. Encoded protein: CASSQGAQETQYF.

In its sample, this clone was seen once. This chain connects TRBV11-3 to TRBJ2-5; TRBD2 matches 7 bases. Germline-derived CDR1 and CDR2 are SGHNT and YENEEA. This CDR3 is 13 amino acids long. The V and J ends lost 5 bases and 1 base, in that order; junction bases with no gene match: 1. The CDR3 nucleotides are TGTGCCAGCAGCCTAGCGGTCCAAGAGACCCAGTACTTC. It codes for CASSLAVQETQYF.

The CDR3 DNA sequence: TGTGCCAGCAGCCGCTGGGAGGGGGGGCGTGACACAGATACGCAGTATTTT. The encoded protein is CASSRWEGGRDTDTQYF. The J gene is TRBJ2-3, the V gene TRBV3-1 (or the pseudogene TRBV3-2); tentative D call: TRBD2 (7 bases). This CDR3 has 17 residues. Per the germline V gene, CDR1 is LGHDT and CDR2 is YNNKEL (reference sequence). V was cut by 4 bases and J by 2 bases, with 19 bases left in between.

The chain couples TRBV5-1 to TRBJ1-6; D remains unclear. The CDR3 is made up of 16 amino acids. The V and J ends lost 3 bases and 8 bases respectively, with 18 bases between them. Germline V gives CDR1 SGHRS, CDR2 YFSETQ. DNA for the CDR3: TGCGCCAGCAGCTCCTCCTCCGGCCGGCAGGATTCACCCCTCCACTTT. Residues: CASSSSSGRQDSPLHF.

The chain joins TRBV19 to TRBJ1-5; 8 bases agree with TRBD1. The ends lost 7 bases at V and 5 bases at J; junction bases unmatched: 4. The CDR3 contains 13 residues. CDR1 and CDR2 (germline): LNHDA, SQIVND (reference sequence). CDR3 region: CASNRGDHQPQHF. The CDR3 DNA sequence: TGTGCCAGTAACAGGGGGGACCATCAGCCCCAGCATTTT.

The chain recombines TRBV7-6 with TRBJ2-1; the match to TRBD1 covers 10 bases. Germline CDR1 is SGHVS and CDR2 is FNYEAQ. Germline trimming cut 5 bases from V and 12 bases from J; bases unmatched to any gene: 16. This CDR3 has 16 amino acids. The CDR3 nucleotides are TGTGCCAGCAGCAACGGACAGGGGGGTACCCGGTATGCGCAGTTCTTC. It encodes CASSNGQGGTRYAQFF. Full variable domain (remainder filled in from reference TRBV7-6 and TRBJ2-1): GAGVSQSPRYKVTKRGQDVALRCDPISGHVSLYWYRQALGQGPEFLTYFNYEAQQDKSGLPNDRFSAERPEGSISTLTIQRTEQRDSAMYRCASSNGQGGTRYAQFFGPGTRLTVL.

This clone showed up just a few times. The genes are TRBV27 and TRBJ1-2; 9 positions match TRBD1. The trim removed 5 bases at V and 4 bases at J, leaving 11 bases unmatched. Germline CDR1 and CDR2: MNHEY and SMNVEV (reference sequence). This CDR3 is built from 16 residues. This CDR3 reads CASSASPGQGIYGYTF. The CDR3 DNA reads as TGTGCCAGCAGTGCCTCTCCGGGACAGGGAATCTATGGCTACACCTTC.

The V and J genes are TRBV30 and TRBJ2-5; D call uncertain. CDR3 size: 13 residues. CDR1 is GTSNPN and CDR2 is SVGIG in the germline V gene (reference sequence). V lost 2 bases, J lost 5 bases, and 12 bases lay in between. The CDR3 loop reads CAWSKFTRETQYF. CDR3 DNA sequence: TGTGCCTGGAGTAAGTTCACCCGGGAGACCCAGTACTTC.

The chain combines TRBV5-1 with TRBJ1-2; D gene unclear. This CDR3 is 15 amino acids long. V was cut by 4 bases and J by 4 bases, with 17 bases left in between. The germline CDR1 and CDR2 sequences are SGHRS and YFSETQ. CDR3 coding DNA: TGCGCCAGCAGCGGCCAGGCGGGCCAAGGCTATGGCTACACCTTC. Encoded protein: CASSGQAGQGYGYTF.

CDR3 protein: CASRAAGTDTQYF. The CDR3 bases are TGTGCCAGCAGAGCGGCTGGCACAGATACGCAGTATTTT. The chain employs TRBV2 and TRBJ2-3; TRBD2 might be the D (5 bases). The length of the CDR3 is 13 residues. Germline V gene sequence: CDR1 SNHLY, CDR2 FYNNEI. Trimming took off 6 bases at V and 1 base at J, with 8 bases between the two ends.

This rearrangement joins TRBV11-2 to TRBJ1-1; no clear D. V shed 1 base and J shed 7 bases, with 7 bases lying between them. Germline V lookup: CDR1 SGHAT, CDR2 FQNNGV. The CDR3 is 12 residues long. The CDR3 sequence is CASSLGGVEAFF. DNA for the CDR3: TGTGCCAGCAGCTTAGGAGGTGTTGAAGCTTTCTTT.

The sample holds a few counts of this clone. V gene TRBV14 combines with J gene TRBJ1-6; a weak D match, TRBD1 (6 bases). This CDR3 has 16 amino acids. V dropped 0 bases and J dropped 0 bases, with 6 bases sitting between them. Germline V gives CDR1 SGHDN, CDR2 FVKESK. DNA for the CDR3: TGTGCCAGCAGCCAAGACAGGGGCTCCTATAATTCACCCCTCCACTTT. This gives the protein CASSQDRGSYNSPLHF. Full variable domain (missing parts from reference TRBV14 and TRBJ1-6): EAGVTQFPSHSVIEKGQTVTLRCDPISGHDNLYWYRRVMGKEIKFLLHFVKESKQDESGMPNNRFLAERTGGTYSTLKVQPAELEDSGVYFCASSQDRGSYNSPLHFGNGTRLTVT.

V is TRBV7-9 and J is TRBJ1-2, with 8 bases that match TRBD1. From germline, CDR1 is SEHNR and CDR2 FQNEAQ (reference sequence). V shed 2 bases and J 0 bases; nucleotides not matched to a gene: 8. The CDR3 runs to 17 residues. The CDR3 here is CASSLTPGQGANYGYTF. In nucleotides, the CDR3 is TGTGCCAGCAGCTTAACTCCCGGACAGGGAGCTAACTATGGCTACACCTTC.

This clone appeared a single time. J is TRBJ2-7 and V is TRBV14; TRBD2 aligns across 7 bases. There are 17 residues in the CDR3. From germline, CDR1 is SGHDN and CDR2 FVKESK. Germline trimming cut 4 bases from V and 0 bases from J; bases unmatched to any gene: 12. CDR3 sequence: CASSRQPWEGNSYEQYF. CDR3 bases: TGTGCCAGCAGCCGACAACCCTGGGAGGGAAACTCCTACGAGCAGTACTTC. Full variable domain (outside the CDR3, taken from reference TRBV14 and TRBJ2-7): EAGVTQFPSHSVIEKGQTVTLRCDPISGHDNLYWYRRVMGKEIKFLLHFVKESKQDESGMPNNRFLAERTGGTYSTLKVQPAELEDSGVYFCASSRQPWEGNSYEQYFGPGTRLTVT.

The chain has TRBV28 and TRBJ1-2; 8 bases are a match to TRBD1. V lost 6 bases and J lost 8; bases outside the gene matches: 11. The CDR3 runs to 14 residues. Per the germline V gene, CDR1 is MDHEN and CDR2 is SYDVKM. In DNA, the CDR3 is TGTGCCAGCAGAAATACAGGGGGGGTGAGCGGCTACACCTTC. It specifies CASRNTGGVSGYTF.

CDR3 sequence reads: CASSVHRDHIYGYTF. In DNA, the CDR3 is TGTGCCAGCAGCGTTCACAGGGATCATATCTATGGCTACACCTTC. The chain joins TRBV21-1 to TRBJ1-2; TRBD1, the table's D call, was not compared with the DNA. TRBV21-1 is termed a pseudogene. The CDR3 covers 15 residues.

The count of this clone is one. The chain carries TRBV6-5 and TRBJ2-7; 7 nucleotides align to TRBD1. Germline V CDR1 and CDR2: MNHEY, SVGAGI. J gave up 8 bases and V 0 bases, and 4 bases lay outside the gene matches. The CDR3 is made up of 13 amino acids. This CDR3 is CASSYSVTGQQYF. As DNA, the CDR3 is TGTGCCAGCAGTTACTCAGTGACAGGGCAGCAGTACTTC.

The rearrangement joins TRBV10-2 to TRBJ2-7, with TRBD1 matching over 12 bases. Germline CDR1 and CDR2: WSHSY and SAAADI. The CDR3 totals 16 residues. The J segment lost 3 bases and the V segment lost 7 bases, leaving 10 bases of the junction unmatched. The CDR3 nucleotides are TGCGCCAGCACCGGGACAGGGGGCCCTTACGGCTACGAGCAGTACTTC. Encoded protein: CASTGTGGPYGYEQYF.

The J gene is TRBJ1-1, the V gene TRBV28, with 7 bases that match TRBD1. CDR3 size: 12 residues. Trimming removed 10 bases from V and 3 bases from J; junction bases left unmatched: 5. Germline lookup yields CDR1 MDHEN and CDR2 SYDVKM. CDR3 sequence reads: CATVDRDTEAFF. The CDR3 nucleotides read TGTGCCACCGTCGACAGGGACACTGAAGCTTTCTTT.

This rearrangement joins TRBV5-1 to TRBJ1-2; D possibly corresponds to TRBD1 (5 bases). V was trimmed by 0 bases and J by 3 bases, leaving 12 bases between them. CDR3 size: 15 residues. Germline assignment: CDR1 SGHRS and CDR2 YFSETQ. CDR3 nucleotides: TGCGCCAGCAGCTTGGGACAGATAATGGACTATGGCTACACCTTC. This encodes CASSLGQIMDYGYTF.

The genes are TRBV6-5 and TRBJ2-1; weak D call: TRBD2 (5 bases). The CDR3 is 16 amino acids. CDR1 is MNHEY, CDR2 SVGAGI, per germline. The V gene lost 0 bases and the J gene lost 2 bases, with 11 bases spanning the gap. The CDR3 DNA is TGTGCCAGCAGTTACTCGAGAGGGCGCACCTACAATGAGCAGTTCTTC. It specifies CASSYSRGRTYNEQFF.

The rearrangement links TRBV28 to TRBJ2-2; TRBD1 aligns across 10 bases. There are 14 residues in the CDR3. With V trimmed by 8 bases and J by 5 bases, 5 bases remained unmatched. Germline values: CDR1 MDHEN, CDR2 SYDVKM. The CDR3 loop reads CASWDRGPTGELFF. The CDR3 DNA follows: TGTGCCAGCTGGGACAGGGGACCAACCGGGGAGCTGTTTTTT.